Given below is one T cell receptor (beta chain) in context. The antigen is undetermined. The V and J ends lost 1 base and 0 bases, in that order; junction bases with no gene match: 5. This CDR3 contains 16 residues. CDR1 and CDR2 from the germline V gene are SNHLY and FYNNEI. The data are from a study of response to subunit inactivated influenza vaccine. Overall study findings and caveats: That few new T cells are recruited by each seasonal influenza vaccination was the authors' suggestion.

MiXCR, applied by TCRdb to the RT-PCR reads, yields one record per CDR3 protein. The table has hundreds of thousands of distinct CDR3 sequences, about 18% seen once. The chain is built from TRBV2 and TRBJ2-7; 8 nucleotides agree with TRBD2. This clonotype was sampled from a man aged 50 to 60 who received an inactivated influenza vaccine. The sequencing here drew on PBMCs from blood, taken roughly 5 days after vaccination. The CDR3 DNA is TGTGCCAGCAGTGAAGGGCTAGCGGGCCTCTCCTACGAGCAGTACTTC. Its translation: CASSEGLAGLSYEQYF.